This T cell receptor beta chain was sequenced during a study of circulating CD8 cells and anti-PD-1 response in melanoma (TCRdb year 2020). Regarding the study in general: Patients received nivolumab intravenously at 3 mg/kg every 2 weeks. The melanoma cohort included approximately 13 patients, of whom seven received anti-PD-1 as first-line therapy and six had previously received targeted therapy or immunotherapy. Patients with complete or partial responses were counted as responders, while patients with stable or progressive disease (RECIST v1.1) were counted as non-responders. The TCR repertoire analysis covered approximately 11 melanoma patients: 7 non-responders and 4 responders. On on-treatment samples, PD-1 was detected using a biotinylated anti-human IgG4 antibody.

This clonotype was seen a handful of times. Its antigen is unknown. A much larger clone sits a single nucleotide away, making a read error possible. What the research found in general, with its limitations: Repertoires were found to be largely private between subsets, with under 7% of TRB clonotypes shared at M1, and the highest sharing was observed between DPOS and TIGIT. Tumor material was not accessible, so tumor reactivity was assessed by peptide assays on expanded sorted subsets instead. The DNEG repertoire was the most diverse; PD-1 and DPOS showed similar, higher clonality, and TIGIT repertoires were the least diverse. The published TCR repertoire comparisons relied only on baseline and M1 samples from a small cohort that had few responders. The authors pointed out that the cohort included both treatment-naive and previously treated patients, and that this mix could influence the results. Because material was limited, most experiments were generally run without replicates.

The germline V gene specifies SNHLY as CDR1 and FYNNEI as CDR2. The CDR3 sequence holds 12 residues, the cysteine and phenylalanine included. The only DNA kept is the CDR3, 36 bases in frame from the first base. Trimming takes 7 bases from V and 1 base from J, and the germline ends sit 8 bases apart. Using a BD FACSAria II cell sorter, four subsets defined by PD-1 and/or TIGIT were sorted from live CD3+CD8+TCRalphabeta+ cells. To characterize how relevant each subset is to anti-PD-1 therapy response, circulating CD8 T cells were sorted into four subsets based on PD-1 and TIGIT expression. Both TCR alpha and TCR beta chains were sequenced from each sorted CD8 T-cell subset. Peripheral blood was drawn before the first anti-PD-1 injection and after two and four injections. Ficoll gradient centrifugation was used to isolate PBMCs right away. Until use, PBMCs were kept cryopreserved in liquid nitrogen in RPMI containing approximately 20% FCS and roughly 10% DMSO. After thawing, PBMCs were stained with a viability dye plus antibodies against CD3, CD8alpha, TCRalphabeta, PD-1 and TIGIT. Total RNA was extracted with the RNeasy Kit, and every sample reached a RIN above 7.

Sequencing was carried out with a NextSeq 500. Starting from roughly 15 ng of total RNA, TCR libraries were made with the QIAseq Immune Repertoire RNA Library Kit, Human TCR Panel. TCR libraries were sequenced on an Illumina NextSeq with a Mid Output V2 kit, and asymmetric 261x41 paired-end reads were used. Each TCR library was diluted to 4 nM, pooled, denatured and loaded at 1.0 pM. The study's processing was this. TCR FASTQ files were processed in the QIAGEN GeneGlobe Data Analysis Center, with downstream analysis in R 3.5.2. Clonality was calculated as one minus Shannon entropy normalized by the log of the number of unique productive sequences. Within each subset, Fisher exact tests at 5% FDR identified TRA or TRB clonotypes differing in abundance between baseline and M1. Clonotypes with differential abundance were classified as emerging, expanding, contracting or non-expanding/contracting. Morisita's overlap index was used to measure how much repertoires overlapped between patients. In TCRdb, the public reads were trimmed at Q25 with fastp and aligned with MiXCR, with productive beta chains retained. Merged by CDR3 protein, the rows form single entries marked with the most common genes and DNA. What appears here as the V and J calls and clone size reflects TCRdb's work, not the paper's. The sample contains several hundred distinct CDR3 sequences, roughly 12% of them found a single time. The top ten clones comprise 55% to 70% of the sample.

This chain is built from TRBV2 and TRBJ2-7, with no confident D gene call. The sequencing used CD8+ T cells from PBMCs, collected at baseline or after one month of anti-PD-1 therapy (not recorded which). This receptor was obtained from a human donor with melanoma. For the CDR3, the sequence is CASKWWSYEQYF. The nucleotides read TGTGCCAGCAAGTGGTGGTCCTACGAGCAGTACTTC. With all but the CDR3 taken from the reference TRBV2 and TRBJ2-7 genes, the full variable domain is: EPEVTQTPSHQVTQMGQEVILRCVPISNHLYFYWYRQILGQKVEFLVSFYNNEISEKSEIFDDQFSVERPDGSNFTLKIRSTKLEDSAMYFCASKWWSYEQYFGPGTRLTVT.